This T cell receptor beta chain comes out of a study of shared clonotypes between healthy human individuals. Only CD45RO-negative cells positively selected for CCR7 counted as naive CD8 cells, so terminally differentiated effector memory CD45RA+ cells were excluded. Germline V gives CDR1 ENHRY, CDR2 SYGVKD. The CDR3 is 14 residues long. Deletions cut 11 bases from V and 1 base from J, with 16 bases between. General study results and limits: Limitation of the genetic and exposure-history diversity represented came from the few donors.

Sequenced by immunoSEQ multiplex PCR; TCRdb stores in-frame clones only, minus some. The profile covers about 2.1 million clones, with roughly 95% appearing a single time and 1.5% to 2% taken by the ten largest. Notes on this clone: Its antigen is undetermined.

Sequencing was performed on naive CD8+ T cells from PBMCs. The chain is built from TRBV10-3 and TRBJ2-3, with unresolved D. The source is a young man in good health. Some clones in this sample may be carry-over from other donors' samples. The CDR3 DNA is TGTGCCGCCTCCTCCGACAAACGCACAGATACGCAGTATTTT. This gives the protein CAASSDKRTDTQYF.